This record looks at one T cell receptor beta chain sequence and its context. Germline CDR1 is KGHSH and CDR2 is LQKENI. CDR3 length equals 14 residues. Trimming took off 2 bases at V and 1 base at J, with 6 bases between the two ends. Using immunoSEQ multiplex PCR, the repertoire was profiled, and TCRdb retains in-frame clones only, with some absent. The sample has about 120,000 clones; approximately 82% are singletons. The data derive from a study of blood T cell repertoires in COVID-19. Across the study: Collection of acute and convalescent COVID-19 samples took place in the United States, Italy and Spain.

The specimen was peripheral blood. V usage is TRBV18 and J usage is TRBJ1-3; the D is unclear. The sequence was collected from a woman aged 50 to 65 with acute or convalescent COVID-19. In DNA form, the CDR3 reads TGTGCCAGCTCACCAAATCTATCTGGAAACACCATATATTTT. Translation: CASSPNLSGNTIYF.